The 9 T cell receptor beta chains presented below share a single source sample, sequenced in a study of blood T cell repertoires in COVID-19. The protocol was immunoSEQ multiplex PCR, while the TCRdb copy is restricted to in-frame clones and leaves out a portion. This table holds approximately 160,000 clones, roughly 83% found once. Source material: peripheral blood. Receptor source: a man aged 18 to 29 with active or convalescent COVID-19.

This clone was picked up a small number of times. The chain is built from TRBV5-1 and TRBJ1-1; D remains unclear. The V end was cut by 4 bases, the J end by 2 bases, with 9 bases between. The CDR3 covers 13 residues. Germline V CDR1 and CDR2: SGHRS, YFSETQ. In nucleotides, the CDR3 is TGCGCCAGCAGCCCTGAGGGCAACACTGAAGCTTTCTTT. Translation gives CASSPEGNTEAFF.

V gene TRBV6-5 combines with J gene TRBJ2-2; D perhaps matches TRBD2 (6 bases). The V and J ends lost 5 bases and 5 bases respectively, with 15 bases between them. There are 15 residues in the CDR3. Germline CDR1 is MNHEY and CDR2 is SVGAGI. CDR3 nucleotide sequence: TGTGCCAGCAGTCGAGGGAGGCTGTGGACCGGGGAGCTGTTTTTT. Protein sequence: CASSRGRLWTGELFF.

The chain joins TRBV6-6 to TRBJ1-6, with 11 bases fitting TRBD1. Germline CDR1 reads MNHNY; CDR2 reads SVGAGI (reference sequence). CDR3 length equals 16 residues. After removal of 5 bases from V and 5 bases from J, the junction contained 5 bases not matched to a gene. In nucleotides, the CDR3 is TGTGCCAGCAGTCCTAGGGACAGGGGGAATAATTCACCCCTCCACTTT. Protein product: CASSPRDRGNNSPLHF.

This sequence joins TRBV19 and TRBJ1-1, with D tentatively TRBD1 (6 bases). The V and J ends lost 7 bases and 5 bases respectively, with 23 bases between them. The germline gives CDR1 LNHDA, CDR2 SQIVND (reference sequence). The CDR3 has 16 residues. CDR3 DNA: TGTGCCAGTAAGCCCCGCCGCTCAAGGGGGGGAACTGAAGCTTTCTTT. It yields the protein CASKPRRSRGGTEAFF.

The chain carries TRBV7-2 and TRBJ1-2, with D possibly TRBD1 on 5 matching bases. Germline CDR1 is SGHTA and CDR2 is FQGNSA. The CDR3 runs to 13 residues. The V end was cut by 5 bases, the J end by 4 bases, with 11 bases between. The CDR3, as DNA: TGTGCCAGCAGCGTCTCAGGGCCCTATGGCTACACCTTC. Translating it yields CASSVSGPYGYTF.

Here the CDR3 reads CASSEGNRGGYTF. The CDR3 region has the DNA TGTGCCAGCAGTGAGGGGAACAGGGGTGGCTACACCTTC. The V and J genes are TRBV2 and TRBJ1-2; the match to TRBD1 covers 7 bases. CDR1 is SNHLY and CDR2 is FYNNEI in the germline V gene. The ends lost 3 bases at V and 7 bases at J; junction bases unmatched: 5. This CDR3 region has 13 residues. Combining the CDR3 with reference TRBV2 and TRBJ1-2 gives the whole variable domain EPEVTQTPSHQVTQMGQEVILRCVPISNHLYFYWYRQILGQKVEFLVSFYNNEISEKSEIFDDQFSVERPDGSNFTLKIRSTKLEDSAMYFCASSEGNRGGYTFGSGTRLTVV.

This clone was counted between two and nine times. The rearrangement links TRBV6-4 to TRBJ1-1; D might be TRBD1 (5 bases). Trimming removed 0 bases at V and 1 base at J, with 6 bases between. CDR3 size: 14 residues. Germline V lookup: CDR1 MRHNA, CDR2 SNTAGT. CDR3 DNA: TGTGCCAGCAGTGACTCGGACAAGAACACTGAAGCTTTCTTT. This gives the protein CASSDSDKNTEAFF.

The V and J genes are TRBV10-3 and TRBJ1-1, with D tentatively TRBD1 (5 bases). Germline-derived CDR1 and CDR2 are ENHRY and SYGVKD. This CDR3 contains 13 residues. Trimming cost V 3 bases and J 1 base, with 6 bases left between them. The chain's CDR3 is CAISDGANTEAFF. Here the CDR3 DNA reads TGTGCCATCAGTGATGGGGCGAACACTGAAGCTTTCTTT.

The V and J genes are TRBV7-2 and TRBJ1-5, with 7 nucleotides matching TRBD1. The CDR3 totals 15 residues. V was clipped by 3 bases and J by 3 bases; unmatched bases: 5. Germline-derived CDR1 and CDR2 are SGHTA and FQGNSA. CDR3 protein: CASSFGQANNQPQHF. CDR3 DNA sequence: TGTGCCAGCAGCTTCGGACAGGCCAACAATCAGCCCCAGCATTTT.